The subject of this entry is one T cell receptor (beta chain). The data were taken from a study of blood T cells in healthy people across ages. A J-beta primer mix and a sample-barcoded 5' primer were used in a second PCR of about 7 to 12 cycles. TCRdb itself ran the 5' RACE reads through MiXCR, one entry per CDR3 protein. The sample contains about 780,000 distinct CDR3 sequences, 60% to 80% of which appear only once. CDR1 and CDR2 (germline): SGDLS, YYNGEE. With 1 base clipped from V and 2 bases from J, the junction kept 2 bases outside the gene matches. The CDR3 has 14 amino acids. Sequenced: blood. The chain links TRBV9 to TRBJ1-2; 7 bases are shared with TRBD1. The receptor was derived from a man aged 25-45 years in good health. CDR3 residues: CASSVRGLNYGYTF. CDR3 coding DNA: TGTGCCAGCAGCGTAAGGGGGCTAAACTATGGCTACACCTTC.